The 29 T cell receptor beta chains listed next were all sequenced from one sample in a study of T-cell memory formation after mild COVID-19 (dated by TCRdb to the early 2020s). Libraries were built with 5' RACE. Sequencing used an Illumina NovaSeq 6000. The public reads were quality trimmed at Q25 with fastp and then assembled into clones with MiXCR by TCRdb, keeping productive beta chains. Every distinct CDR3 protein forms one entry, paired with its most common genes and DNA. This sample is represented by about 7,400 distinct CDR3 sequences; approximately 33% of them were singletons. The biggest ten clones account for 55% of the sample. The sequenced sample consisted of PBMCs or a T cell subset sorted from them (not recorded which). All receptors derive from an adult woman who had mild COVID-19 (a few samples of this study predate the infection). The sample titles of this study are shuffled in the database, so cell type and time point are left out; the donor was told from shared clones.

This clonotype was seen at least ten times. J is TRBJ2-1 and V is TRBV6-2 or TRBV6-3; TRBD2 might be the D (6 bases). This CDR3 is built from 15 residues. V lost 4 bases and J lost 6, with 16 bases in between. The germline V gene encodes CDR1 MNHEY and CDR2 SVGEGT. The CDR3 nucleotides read TGTGCCAGCAGTTCGGAGGGGACTCCCATCAATGAGCAGTTCTTC. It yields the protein CASSSEGTPINEQFF.

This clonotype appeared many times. CDR3 protein: CASSQGEGFAQETQYF. CDR3 sequence (DNA): TGCGCCAGCAGCCAAGGAGAAGGGTTCGCCCAAGAGACCCAGTACTTC. V is TRBV4-1 and J is TRBJ2-5; D is uncertain. Trimming stripped 1 base from V and 1 base from J, with 13 bases between. CDR3 length: 16 amino acids. Germline CDR1 is MGHRA and CDR2 is YSYEKL.

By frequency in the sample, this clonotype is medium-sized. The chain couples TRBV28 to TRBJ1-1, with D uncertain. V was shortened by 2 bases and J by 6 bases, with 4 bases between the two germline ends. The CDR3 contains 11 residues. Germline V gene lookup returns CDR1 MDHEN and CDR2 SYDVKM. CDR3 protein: CASSLIAEAFF. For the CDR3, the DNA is TGTGCCAGCAGTTTAATTGCTGAAGCTTTCTTT.

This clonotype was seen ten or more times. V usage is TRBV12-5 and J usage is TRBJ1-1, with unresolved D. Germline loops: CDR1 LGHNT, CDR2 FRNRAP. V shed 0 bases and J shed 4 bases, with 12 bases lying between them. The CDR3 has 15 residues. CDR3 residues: CASGLVHGFFTEAFF. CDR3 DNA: TGTGCTAGTGGTTTGGTACACGGGTTCTTCACTGAAGCTTTCTTT.

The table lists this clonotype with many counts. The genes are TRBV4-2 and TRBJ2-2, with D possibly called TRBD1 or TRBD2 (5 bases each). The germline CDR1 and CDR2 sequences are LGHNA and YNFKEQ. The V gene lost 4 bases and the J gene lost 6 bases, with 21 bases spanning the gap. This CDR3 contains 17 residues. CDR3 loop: CASSPNRDPWKPGELFF. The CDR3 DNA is TGTGCCAGCAGCCCCAATCGGGACCCCTGGAAGCCCGGGGAGCTGTTTTTT.

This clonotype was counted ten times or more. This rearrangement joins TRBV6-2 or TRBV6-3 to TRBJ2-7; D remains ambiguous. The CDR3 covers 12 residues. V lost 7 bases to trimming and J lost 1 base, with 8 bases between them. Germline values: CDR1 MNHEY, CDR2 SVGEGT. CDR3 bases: TGTGCCAGCAACACCGCTTCCTACGAGCAGTACTTC. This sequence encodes CASNTASYEQYF.

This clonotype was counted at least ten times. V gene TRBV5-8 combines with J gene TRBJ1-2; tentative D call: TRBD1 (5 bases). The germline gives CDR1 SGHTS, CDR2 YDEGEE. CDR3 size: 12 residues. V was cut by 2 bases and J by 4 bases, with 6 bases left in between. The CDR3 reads CASSLGVYGYTF. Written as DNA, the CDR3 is TGTGCCAGCAGCTTAGGGGTCTATGGCTACACCTTC.

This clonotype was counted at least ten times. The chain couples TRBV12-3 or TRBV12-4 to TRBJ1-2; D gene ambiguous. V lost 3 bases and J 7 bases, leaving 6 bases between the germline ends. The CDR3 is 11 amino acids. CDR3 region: CASSFSRGYTF. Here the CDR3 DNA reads TGTGCCAGCAGTTTTAGTCGTGGCTACACCTTC.

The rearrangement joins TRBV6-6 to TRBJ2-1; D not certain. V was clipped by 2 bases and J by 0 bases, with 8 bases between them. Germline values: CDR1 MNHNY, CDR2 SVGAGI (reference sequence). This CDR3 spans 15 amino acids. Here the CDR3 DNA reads TGTGCCAGCAGTTACGAGGCGAGCTCCTACAATGAGCAGTTCTTC. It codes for CASSYEASSYNEQFF.

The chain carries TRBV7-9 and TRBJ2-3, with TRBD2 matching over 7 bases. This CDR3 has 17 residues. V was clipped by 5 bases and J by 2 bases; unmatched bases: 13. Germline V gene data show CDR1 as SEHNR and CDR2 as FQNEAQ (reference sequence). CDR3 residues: CASSRAAGLPFTDTQYF. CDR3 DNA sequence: TGTGCCAGCAGCCGTGCGGCGGGACTACCCTTCACAGATACGCAGTATTTT.

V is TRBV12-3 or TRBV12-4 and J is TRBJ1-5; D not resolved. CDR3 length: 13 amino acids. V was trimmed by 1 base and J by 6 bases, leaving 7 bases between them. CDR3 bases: TGTGCCAGCAGTTTAGAGGGTGCTCAGCCCCAGCATTTT. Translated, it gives CASSLEGAQPQHF.

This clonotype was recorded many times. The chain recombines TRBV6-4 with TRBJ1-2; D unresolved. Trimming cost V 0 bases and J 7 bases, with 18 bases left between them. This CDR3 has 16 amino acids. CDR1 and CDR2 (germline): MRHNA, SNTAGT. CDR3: CASSDSGGRAGGGYTF. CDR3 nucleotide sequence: TGTGCCAGCAGTGACTCAGGCGGTAGGGCCGGTGGTGGCTACACCTTC.

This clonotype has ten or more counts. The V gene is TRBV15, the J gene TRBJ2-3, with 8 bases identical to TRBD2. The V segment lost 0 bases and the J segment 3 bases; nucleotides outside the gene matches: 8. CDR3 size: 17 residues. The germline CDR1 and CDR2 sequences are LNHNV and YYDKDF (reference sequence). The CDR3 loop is CATSRDEAGDPTDTQYF. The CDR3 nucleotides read TGTGCCACCAGCAGAGATGAAGCGGGAGATCCAACAGATACGCAGTATTTT. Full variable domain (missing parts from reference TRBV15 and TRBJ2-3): DAMVIQNPRYQVTQFGKPVTLSCSQTLNHNVMYWYQQKSSQAPKLLFHYYDKDFNNEADTPDNFQSRRPNTSFCFLDIRSPGLGDTAMYLCATSRDEAGDPTDTQYFGPGTRLTVL.

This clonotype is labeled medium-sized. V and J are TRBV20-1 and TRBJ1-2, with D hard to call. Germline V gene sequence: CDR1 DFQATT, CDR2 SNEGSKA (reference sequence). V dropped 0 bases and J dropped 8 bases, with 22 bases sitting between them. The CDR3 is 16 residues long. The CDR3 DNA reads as TGCAGTGCTAGAGATCTCGGGGAAGAAGTCGTGAAGGGCTACACCTTC. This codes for CSARDLGEEVVKGYTF.

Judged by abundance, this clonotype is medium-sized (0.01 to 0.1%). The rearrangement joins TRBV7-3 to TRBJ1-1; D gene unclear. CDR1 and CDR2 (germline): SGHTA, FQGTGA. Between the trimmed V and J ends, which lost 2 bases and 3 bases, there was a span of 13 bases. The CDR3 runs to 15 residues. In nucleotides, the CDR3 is TGTGCCAGCAGCTTACAGCGGGTTTGGCACACTGAAGCTTTCTTT. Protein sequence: CASSLQRVWHTEAFF.

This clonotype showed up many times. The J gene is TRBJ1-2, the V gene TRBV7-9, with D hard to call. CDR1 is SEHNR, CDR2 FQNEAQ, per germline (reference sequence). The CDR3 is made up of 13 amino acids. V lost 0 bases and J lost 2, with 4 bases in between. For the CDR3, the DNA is TGTGCCAGCAGCTTAGCAGGGAACTATGGCTACACCTTC. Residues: CASSLAGNYGYTF.

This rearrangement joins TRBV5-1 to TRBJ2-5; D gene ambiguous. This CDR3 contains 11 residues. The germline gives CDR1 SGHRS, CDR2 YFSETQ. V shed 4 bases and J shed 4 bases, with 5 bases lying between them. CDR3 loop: CASSAGETQYF. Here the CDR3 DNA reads TGCGCCAGCAGCGCTGGAGAGACCCAGTACTTC.

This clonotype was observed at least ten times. Here the CDR3 reads CASSLRLQGPSETQYF. The DNA of the CDR3 is TGTGCCAGCAGCTTGAGACTGCAGGGTCCAAGTGAGACCCAGTACTTC. The J gene is TRBJ2-5, the V gene TRBV5-4; the D gene is possibly TRBD1 (5 bases). The length of the CDR3 is 16 residues. CDR1 and CDR2 (germline): SGHNT, YYREEE (reference sequence). V lost 1 base, J lost 5 bases, and 18 bases lay in between.

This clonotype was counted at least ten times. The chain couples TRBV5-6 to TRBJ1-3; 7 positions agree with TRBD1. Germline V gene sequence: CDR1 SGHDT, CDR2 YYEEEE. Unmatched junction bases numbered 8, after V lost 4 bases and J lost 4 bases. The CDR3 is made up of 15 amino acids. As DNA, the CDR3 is TGTGCCAGCAGCGCCACAGGGGCGAACGGAAACACCATATATTTT. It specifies CASSATGANGNTIYF.

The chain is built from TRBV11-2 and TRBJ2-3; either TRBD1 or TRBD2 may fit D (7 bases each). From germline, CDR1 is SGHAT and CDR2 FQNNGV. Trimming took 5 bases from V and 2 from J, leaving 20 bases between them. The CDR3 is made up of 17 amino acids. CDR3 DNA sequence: TGTGCCAGCAGCCCAGGGGGGTCGGGGGGCTACACAGATACGCAGTATTTT. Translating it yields CASSPGGSGGYTDTQYF.

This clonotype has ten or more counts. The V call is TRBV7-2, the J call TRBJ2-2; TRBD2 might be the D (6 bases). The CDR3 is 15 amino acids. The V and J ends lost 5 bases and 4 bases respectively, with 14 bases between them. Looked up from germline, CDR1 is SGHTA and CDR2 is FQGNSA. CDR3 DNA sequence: TGTGCCAGCAGCCTACGGGAGAGGGGCACCGGGGAGCTGTTTTTT. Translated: CASSLRERGTGELFF.

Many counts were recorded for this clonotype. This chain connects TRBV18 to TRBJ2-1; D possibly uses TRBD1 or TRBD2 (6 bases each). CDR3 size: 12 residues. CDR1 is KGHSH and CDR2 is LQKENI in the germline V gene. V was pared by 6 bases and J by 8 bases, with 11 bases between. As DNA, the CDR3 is TGTGCCAGCTCCATTGGGGGGCATGAGCAGTTCTTC. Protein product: CASSIGGHEQFF.

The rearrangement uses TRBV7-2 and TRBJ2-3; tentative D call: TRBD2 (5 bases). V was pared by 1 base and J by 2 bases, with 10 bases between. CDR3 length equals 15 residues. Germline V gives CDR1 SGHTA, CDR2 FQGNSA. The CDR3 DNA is TGTGCCAGCAGCTTAGTGTTGGGAGCCACAGATACGCAGTATTTT. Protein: CASSLVLGATDTQYF.

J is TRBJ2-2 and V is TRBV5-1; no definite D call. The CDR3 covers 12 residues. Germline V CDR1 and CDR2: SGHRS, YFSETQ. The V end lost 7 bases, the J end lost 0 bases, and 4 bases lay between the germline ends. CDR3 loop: CASVANTGELFF. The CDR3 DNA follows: TGCGCCAGCGTCGCGAACACCGGGGAGCTGTTTTTT. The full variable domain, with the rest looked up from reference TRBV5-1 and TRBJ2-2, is KAGVTQTPRYLIKTRGQQVTLSCSPISGHRSVSWYQQTPGQGLQFLFEYFSETQRNKGNFPGRFSGRQFSNSRSEMNVSTLELGDSALYLCASVANTGELFFGEGSRLTVL.

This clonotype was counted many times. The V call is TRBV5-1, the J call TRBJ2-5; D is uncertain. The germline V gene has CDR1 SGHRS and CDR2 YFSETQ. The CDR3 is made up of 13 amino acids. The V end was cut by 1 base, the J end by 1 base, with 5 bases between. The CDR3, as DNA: TGCGCCAGCAGCTTGTTGGGCCAAGAGACCCAGTACTTC. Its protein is CASSLLGQETQYF.

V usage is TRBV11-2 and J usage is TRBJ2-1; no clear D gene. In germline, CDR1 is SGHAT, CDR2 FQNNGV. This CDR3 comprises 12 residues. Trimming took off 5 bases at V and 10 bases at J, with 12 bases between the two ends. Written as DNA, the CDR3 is TGTGCCAGCAGCGGAGAAAATTTAGAGCAGTTCTTC. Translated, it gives CASSGENLEQFF.

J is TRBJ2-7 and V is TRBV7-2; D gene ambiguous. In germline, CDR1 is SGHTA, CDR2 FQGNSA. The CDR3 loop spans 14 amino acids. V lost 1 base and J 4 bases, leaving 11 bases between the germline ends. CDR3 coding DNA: TGTGCCAGCAGCTTAGGGCTAGAGAATTACGAGCAGTACTTC. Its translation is CASSLGLENYEQYF.

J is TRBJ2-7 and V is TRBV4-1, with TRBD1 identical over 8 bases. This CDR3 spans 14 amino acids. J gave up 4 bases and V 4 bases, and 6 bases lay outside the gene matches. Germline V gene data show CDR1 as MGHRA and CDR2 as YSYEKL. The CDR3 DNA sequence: TGCGCCAGCAGCCCCGGCCAGGGGGCTTACGAGCAGTACGTC. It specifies CASSPGQGAYEQYV.

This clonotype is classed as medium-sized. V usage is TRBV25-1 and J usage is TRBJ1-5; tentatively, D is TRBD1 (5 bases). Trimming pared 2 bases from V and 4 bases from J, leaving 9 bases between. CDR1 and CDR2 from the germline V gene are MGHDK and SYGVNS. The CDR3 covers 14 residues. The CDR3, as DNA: TGTGCCAGCAGTGAAAGGGGACTTAATCAGCCCCAGCATTTT. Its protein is CASSERGLNQPQHF.